This T cell receptor (beta chain) was sequenced for a study of T cells in pancreatic ductal adenocarcinoma. Study-level findings and limits: Blood had more productive templates and roughly 8-fold more unique clonotypes than tumor. Blood clonality (around 0.066) did not differ significantly from tumor (about 0.12). Tumors hold more CD45RO+ effector T cells, which may bias toward lower diversity. Results skew toward the minority of patients with early-stage disease.

TCRdb's copy holds only in-frame clones and misses some; the assay was immunoSEQ multiplex PCR. The table has roughly 11,000 clones, 75% to 90% seen once. With 0 bases clipped from V and 4 bases from J, the junction kept 9 bases outside the gene matches. Germline V CDR1 and CDR2: SGHRS, YFSETQ. This CDR3 has 18 residues. Points on this clone: Its cognate antigen is unknown.

The selected patients with pancreatic ductal adenocarcinoma had surgery but no neoadjuvant therapy. Sequencing was done on a sample of PBMCs. The clonotype was recovered from a human donor with pancreatic ductal adenocarcinoma. This chain joins TRBV5-1 and TRBJ2-3; 12 bases match TRBD2. The DNA of the CDR3 is TGCGCCAGCAGCTTGGCTTTGGCTAGCGGGGGGGCAGCAGATACGCAGTATTTT. Translating gives CASSLALASGGAADTQYF.